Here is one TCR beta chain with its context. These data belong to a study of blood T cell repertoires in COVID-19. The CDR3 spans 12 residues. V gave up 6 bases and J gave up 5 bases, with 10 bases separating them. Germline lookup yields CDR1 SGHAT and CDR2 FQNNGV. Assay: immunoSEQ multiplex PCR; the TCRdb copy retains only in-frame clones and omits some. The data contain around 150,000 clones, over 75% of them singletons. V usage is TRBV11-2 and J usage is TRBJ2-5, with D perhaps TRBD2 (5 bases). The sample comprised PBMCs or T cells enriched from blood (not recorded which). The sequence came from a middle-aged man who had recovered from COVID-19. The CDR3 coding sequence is TGTGCCAGCAGACCTACGGGGGAGACCCAGTACTTC. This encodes CASRPTGETQYF.